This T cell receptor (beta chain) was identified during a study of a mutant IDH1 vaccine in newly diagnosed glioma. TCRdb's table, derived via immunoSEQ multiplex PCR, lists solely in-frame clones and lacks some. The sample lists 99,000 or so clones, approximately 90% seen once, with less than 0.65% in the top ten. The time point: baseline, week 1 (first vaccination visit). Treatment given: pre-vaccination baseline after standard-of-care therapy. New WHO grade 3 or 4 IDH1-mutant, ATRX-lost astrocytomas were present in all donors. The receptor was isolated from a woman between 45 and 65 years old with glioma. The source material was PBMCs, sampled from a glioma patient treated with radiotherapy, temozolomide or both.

CDR3 loop: CASTTGDGYSEAFF. Written as DNA, the CDR3 is TGTGCCAGCACCACTGGGGACGGGTACAGTGAAGCTTTCTTT. V usage is TRBV2 and J usage is TRBJ1-1, with D possibly TRBD1 on 5 matching bases. The CDR3 is 14 residues long. Trimming shortened V by 7 bases and J by 7 bases, and 19 bases separated the two germline ends. CDR1 is SNHLY, CDR2 FYNNEI, per germline.